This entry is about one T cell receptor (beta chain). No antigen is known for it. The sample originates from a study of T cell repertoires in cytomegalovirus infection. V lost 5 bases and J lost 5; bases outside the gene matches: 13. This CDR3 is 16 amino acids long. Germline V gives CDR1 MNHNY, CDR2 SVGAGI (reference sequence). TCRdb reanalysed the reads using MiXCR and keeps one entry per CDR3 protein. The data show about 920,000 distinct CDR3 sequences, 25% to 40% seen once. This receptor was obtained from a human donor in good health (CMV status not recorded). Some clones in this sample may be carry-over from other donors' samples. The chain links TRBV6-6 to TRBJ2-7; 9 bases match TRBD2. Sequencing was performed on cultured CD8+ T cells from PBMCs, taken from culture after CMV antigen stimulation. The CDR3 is CASSPGGGGRYHEQYV. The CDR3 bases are TGTGCCAGCAGTCCTGGCGGGGGGGGCCGTTACCACGAGCAGTACGTC.